This TCR beta chain was captured in a study of blood T cell repertoires in COVID-19. Study context: There were acute and convalescent COVID-19 samples, and they came from the United States, Italy and Spain. T cells, B-cell-depleted T cells, or PBMCs supplied cDNA or gDNA.

Study processing details: Reference gene primer amplification gave nucleated cell count estimates. The repertoire was sequenced with immunoSEQ multiplex PCR; TCRdb's copy has only in-frame clones and lacks some. Clone size and the V and J calls come from that table; the DNA yielded D and trimming. The sample lists a few hundred thousand clones; around 88% were seen once. Trimming stripped 5 bases from V and 0 bases from J, with 14 bases between. Germline CDR1 MNHEY, CDR2 SVGAGI. This CDR3 is 15 amino acids long. The sample was peripheral blood. The clonotype originates from a man younger than 45 with acute or convalescent COVID-19. The chain couples TRBV6-5 to TRBJ2-7, with D maybe TRBD1 (5 bases). In nucleotides, the CDR3 is TGTGCCAGCAGTACCAACAGGAAGTACTCCTACGAGCAGTACTTC. Amino acids: CASSTNRKYSYEQYF.